This T cell receptor (beta chain) was sequenced for a study of blood T cells in healthy people across ages. Whole-study results and caveats: PBMCs were not sorted, which prevented a conclusive comparison of naive versus antigen-experienced cells.

Remarks on this clonotype: What it recognizes is unknown.

The second PCR ran roughly 6 to 11 cycles with a sample-barcoded 5' primer and J-beta primers. TCRdb analysed the 5' RACE reads with MiXCR anew, one entry per CDR3 protein. The repertoire consists of hundreds of thousands of distinct CDR3 sequences, with roughly 50% occurring once and the leading ten covering roughly 31%. Germline lookup yields CDR1 DFQATT and CDR2 SNEGSKA (reference sequence). The CDR3 covers 15 residues. With 4 bases removed from V and 3 bases from J, the gap between germline ends came to 16 bases. The material sequenced was blood. The V and J genes are TRBV20-1 and TRBJ1-5; D perhaps matches TRBD1 (5 bases). This TCR derives from a woman aged 55 to 70 in good health. The CDR3 bases are TGCAGTGCTACGGTGAGGGGAAATGACAATCAGCCCCAGCATTTT. It encodes CSATVRGNDNQPQHF.